A single sample gave rise to the 22 T cell receptor beta chains below, sequenced in a study of beta chain features in type 1 diabetes. No antigen is known for these receptors. Sequencing targeted expressed TCRB transcripts, as all isolated RNA had been reverse transcribed. Using immunoSEQ multiplex PCR, the repertoire was profiled, and TCRdb retains in-frame clones only, with some absent. The data contain about 660,000 clones, around 15% of them singletons. Overall study findings and caveats: Significant though moderate, a shortening of TCRB CDR3s appeared in all four CD4+ subsets of Type 1 diabetes patients.

The specimen sequenced was naive CD4+ T cells from blood. All receptors come from a man between 18 and 35 years old with type 1 diabetes.

This clone was counted between two and nine times. The rearrangement uses TRBV7-9 and TRBJ1-2; D ambiguous. The CDR3 loop spans 14 amino acids. CDR1 SEHNR and CDR2 FQNEAQ come from the germline V gene (reference sequence). V was clipped by 5 bases and J by 0 bases, with 10 bases between them. DNA of the CDR3: TGTGCCAGCAGCCTCCGGGAAGCTAACTATGGCTACACCTTC. As protein: CASSLREANYGYTF.

This clone has only a few counts. The rearrangement joins TRBV10-3 to TRBJ2-6; 10 bases are shared with TRBD1. In germline, CDR1 is ENHRY, CDR2 SYGVKD. The CDR3 extends over 18 amino acids. The ends lost 2 bases at V and 0 bases at J; junction bases unmatched: 4. The CDR3 reads CAISEDRDRGSGANVLTF. The CDR3 DNA sequence: TGTGCCATCAGTGAGGATAGGGACAGGGGCTCTGGGGCCAACGTCCTGACTTTC.

In its sample, this clone was seen a few times. The chain carries TRBV5-6 and TRBJ1-6, with D perhaps matching TRBD1 (5 bases). This CDR3 spans 12 amino acids. Trimming stripped 4 bases from V and 11 bases from J, with 10 bases between. Germline CDR1 SGHDT, CDR2 YYEEEE. This CDR3 is CASSGLGAPLHF. The CDR3 coding sequence is TGTGCCAGCAGCGGACTGGGGGCACCCCTCCACTTT.

Notes on this clone: The sample contains more than one DNA sequence encoding this CDR3. The V and J genes are TRBV30 and TRBJ2-7, with D perhaps assigned TRBD1 or TRBD2 (5 bases each). The germline gives CDR1 GTSNPN, CDR2 SVGIG (reference sequence). Trimming took 0 bases from V and 6 from J, leaving 9 bases between them. This CDR3 has 12 residues. The CDR3 is CAWSVRGGEQYF. In DNA, the CDR3 is TGTGCCTGGAGTGTACGGGGCGGCGAGCAGTACTTC. Combining the CDR3 with reference TRBV30 and TRBJ2-7 gives the whole variable domain SQTIHQWPATLVQPVGSPLSLECTVEGTSNPNLYWYRQAAGRGLQLLFYSVGIGQISSEVPQNLSASRPQDRQFILSSKKLLLSDSGFYLCAWSVRGGEQYFGPGTRLTVT.

The genes are TRBV19 and TRBJ2-5; 8 bases are shared with TRBD1. CDR1 LNHDA and CDR2 SQIVND come from the germline V gene (reference sequence). CDR3 size: 13 residues. Unmatched junction bases numbered 5, after V lost 6 bases and J lost 5 bases. DNA of the CDR3: TGTGCCAGTAGGGGGACAGGTGGGGAGACCCAGTACTTC. Its protein product is CASRGTGGETQYF. Supplemented by reference TRBV19 and TRBJ2-5, the full variable domain reads DGGITQSPKYLFRKEGQNVTLSCEQNLNHDAMYWYRQDPGQGLRLIYYSQIVNDFQKGDIAEGYSVSREKKESFPLTVTSAQKNPTAFYLCASRGTGGETQYFGPGTRLLVL.

The gene calls are TRBV9 and TRBJ2-7; a weak D match, TRBD1 (5 bases). The CDR3 length is 14 residues. Trimming shortened V by 0 bases and J by 6 bases, and 13 bases separated the two germline ends. Per the germline V gene, CDR1 is SGDLS and CDR2 is YYNGEE. The CDR3 nucleotides read TGTGCCAGCAGCGTAGTCGACTGGCAGGGCGAGCAGTACTTC. Translating it yields CASSVVDWQGEQYF.

This sequence joins TRBV2 and TRBJ1-6, with D perhaps matching TRBD1 (5 bases). CDR1 and CDR2 from the germline V gene are SNHLY and FYNNEI. The CDR3 spans 16 residues. Deletions cut 4 bases from V and 10 bases from J, with 20 bases between. The chain's CDR3 is CASSGLGGYPGSPLHF. CDR3 DNA sequence: TGTGCCAGCAGTGGACTCGGGGGGTACCCGGGATCACCCCTCCACTTT. Complete variable domain (other parts from reference TRBV2 and TRBJ1-6): EPEVTQTPSHQVTQMGQEVILRCVPISNHLYFYWYRQILGQKVEFLVSFYNNEISEKSEIFDDQFSVERPDGSNFTLKIRSTKLEDSAMYFCASSGLGGYPGSPLHFGNGTRLTVT.

A few counts support this clone. This chain links TRBV12-5 with TRBJ2-1, with 9 bases aligning to TRBD2. The CDR3 extends over 16 amino acids. Looked up from germline, CDR1 is LGHNT and CDR2 is FRNRAP. The V segment lost 1 base and the J segment 2 bases; nucleotides outside the gene matches: 3. CDR3 sequence reads: CASGLGGGGAYNEQFF. The CDR3 DNA sequence: TGTGCTAGTGGTTTGGGTGGCGGGGGGGCCTACAATGAGCAGTTCTTC.

For this clone: At the DNA level, this CDR3 is encoded by other sequences in the same sample as well. The chain joins TRBV9 to TRBJ2-1; D remains ambiguous. Trimming took 2 bases from V and 4 from J, leaving 4 bases between them. The germline V gene encodes CDR1 SGDLS and CDR2 YYNGEE. The CDR3 consists of 12 residues. The CDR3 here is CASSVSYNEQFF. CDR3 bases: TGTGCCAGCAGCGTCAGTTACAATGAGCAGTTCTTC.

The genes are TRBV25-1 and TRBJ1-6; 7 nucleotides align to TRBD1. This CDR3 has 14 amino acids. Germline V gene data show CDR1 as MGHDK and CDR2 as SYGVNS. V was pared by 8 bases and J by 5 bases, with 6 bases of the junction left unmatched. This chain's CDR3 is CASARGGNNSPLHF. The DNA of the CDR3 is TGTGCCAGCGCCAGGGGGGGGAATAATTCACCCCTCCACTTT.

This sequence joins TRBV5-4 and TRBJ2-4; 14 nucleotides agree with TRBD2. The germline V gene encodes CDR1 SGHNT and CDR2 YYREEE (reference sequence). V was pared by 4 bases and J by 6 bases, with 9 bases of the junction left unmatched. The CDR3 has 17 residues. This chain's CDR3 is CASSPGLAGAGGNIQYF. DNA of the CDR3: TGTGCCAGCAGCCCGGGACTAGCGGGAGCGGGGGGAAACATTCAGTACTTC.

The chain has TRBV11-2 and TRBJ1-6; D unclear. Deletions cut 5 bases from V and 8 bases from J, with 19 bases between. Germline-derived CDR1 and CDR2 are SGHAT and FQNNGV. The CDR3 contains 16 residues. The CDR3 is CASSLRIPSEDSPLHF. The DNA for the CDR3 is TGTGCCAGCAGCCTAAGAATACCTTCCGAGGATTCACCCCTCCACTTT.

This clone turned up a few times. The chain recombines TRBV27 with TRBJ2-7; no clear D. Germline CDR1 and CDR2: MNHEY and SMNVEV (reference sequence). The CDR3 extends over 13 amino acids. Trimming took 6 bases from V and 7 from J, leaving 16 bases between them. The CDR3 DNA is TGTGCCAGCAGCCCCACAAGGCTGGGGGAGCAGTACTTC. This gives the protein CASSPTRLGEQYF.

This clone was detected only a few times. The genes are TRBV4-1 and TRBJ1-1; D perhaps matches TRBD1 (6 bases). This CDR3 contains 16 residues. The V end was cut by 1 base, the J end by 2 bases, with 14 bases between. The germline CDR1 and CDR2 sequences are MGHRA and YSYEKL. CDR3 in DNA: TGCGCCAGCAGCCAAGGTTCCGACAGGCCTAACACTGAAGCTTTCTTT. Amino acid sequence: CASSQGSDRPNTEAFF.

This clone was detected a few times. The chain recombines TRBV13 with TRBJ2-5; D may be TRBD2 (6 bases). CDR1 and CDR2 (germline): PRHDT, FYEKMQ (reference sequence). CDR3 length equals 14 residues. The V end was cut by 2 bases, the J end by 5 bases, with 12 bases between. The CDR3 loop reads CASSLRRGAETQYF. The CDR3 nucleotides read TGTGCCAGCAGCTTACGGCGGGGCGCGGAGACCCAGTACTTC.

The CDR3: CASSVRDRGYEQYF. The CDR3 DNA follows: TGTGCCAGCAGCGTCCGGGACAGGGGCTACGAGCAGTACTTC. The rearrangement joins TRBV11-2 to TRBJ2-7; 10 bases fit TRBD1. CDR1 is SGHAT, CDR2 FQNNGV, per germline. The CDR3 length is 14 residues. Unmatched junction bases numbered 4, after V lost 5 bases and J lost 3 bases.

This chain joins TRBV5-1 and TRBJ2-5; 11 nucleotides line up with TRBD2. Per germline, CDR1 SGHRS and CDR2 YFSETQ. The CDR3 loop spans 15 amino acids. The ends lost 2 bases at V and 6 bases at J; junction bases unmatched: 6. In nucleotides, the CDR3 is TGCGCCAGCAGCTTCACTAGCGGGAGTATACAGACCCAGTACTTC. This sequence encodes CASSFTSGSIQTQYF.

This clone was observed a handful of times. Here the CDR3 reads CSARDNTEAFF. The DNA for the CDR3 is TGCAGTGCTAGAGATAACACTGAAGCTTTCTTT. V is TRBV20-1 and J is TRBJ1-1; D uncertain. In germline, CDR1 is DFQATT, CDR2 SNEGSKA (reference sequence). The CDR3 is 11 residues long. V gave up 0 bases and J gave up 2 bases, with 1 base separating them.

The chain joins TRBV5-4 to TRBJ2-5; 9 bases fit TRBD2. With V trimmed by 0 bases and J by 5 bases, 14 bases remained unmatched. CDR1 and CDR2 (germline): SGHNT, YYREEE (reference sequence). This CDR3 is 18 amino acids long. CDR3 DNA: TGTGCCAGCAGCTTGGGTTTGACCAGCGGGGGGAGTCGGGAGACCCAGTACTTC. Protein product: CASSLGLTSGGSRETQYF. The entire variable domain, with the rest obtained from reference TRBV5-4 and TRBJ2-5, is as follows: ETGVTQSPTHLIKTRGQQVTLRCSSQSGHNTVSWYQQALGQGPQFIFQYYREEENGRGNFPPRFSGLQFPNYSSELNVNALELDDSALYLCASSLGLTSGGSRETQYFGPGTRLLVL.

This clone has only a few counts. The J gene is TRBJ2-1, the V gene TRBV4-2; D is undetermined. The CDR3 is 13 residues long. The germline V gene has CDR1 LGHNA and CDR2 YNFKEQ. V lost 1 base and J 6 bases, leaving 7 bases between the germline ends. In DNA, the CDR3 is TGTGCCAGCAGCCAAGGTTCCATCAATGAGCAGTTCTTC. Residues: CASSQGSINEQFF.

This clone appeared a few times. This sequence joins TRBV5-4 and TRBJ2-6; D uncertain. The CDR3 contains 16 residues. The V gene lost 5 bases and the J gene lost 1 base, with 13 bases spanning the gap. CDR1 and CDR2 from the germline V gene are SGHNT and YYREEE (reference sequence). Here the CDR3 reads CASRGLTVSGANVLTF. The CDR3 bases are TGTGCCAGCAGGGGATTGACGGTTTCTGGGGCCAACGTCCTGACTTTC. Full variable domain (rest looked up from reference TRBV5-4 and TRBJ2-6): ETGVTQSPTHLIKTRGQQVTLRCSSQSGHNTVSWYQQALGQGPQFIFQYYREEENGRGNFPPRFSGLQFPNYSSELNVNALELDDSALYLCASRGLTVSGANVLTFGAGSRLTVL.

This clone has only a few counts. The chain combines TRBV6-1 with TRBJ1-1; D gene uncertain. Per germline, CDR1 MNHNS and CDR2 SASEGT. The CDR3 is 12 residues long. The V end was cut by 6 bases, the J end by 0 bases, with 5 bases between. CDR3 region: CASREVNTEAFF. The CDR3 nucleotides read TGTGCCAGCAGGGAGGTGAACACTGAAGCTTTCTTT.